This T cell receptor beta chain was retrieved from a study of cytomegalovirus exposure and HLA in healthy donors. Amplification used 60 Vbeta primers and 13 Jbeta primers. Using immunoSEQ multiplex PCR, the repertoire was profiled, and TCRdb retains in-frame clones only, with some absent. Of some 150,000 clones listed, roughly 76% are singletons. The CDR3 is made up of 12 amino acids. With 2 bases removed from V and 0 bases from J, the gap between germline ends came to 2 bases. From germline, CDR1 is LGHNA and CDR2 YNFKEQ. The receptor's source is a man younger than 35 in good health and CMV-seronegative. The rearrangement links TRBV4-2 to TRBJ2-7; D unclear. The sample consisted of PBMCs. CDR3 DNA: TGTGCCAGCAGCCAACACTCCTACGAGCAGTACTTC. This encodes CASSQHSYEQYF.